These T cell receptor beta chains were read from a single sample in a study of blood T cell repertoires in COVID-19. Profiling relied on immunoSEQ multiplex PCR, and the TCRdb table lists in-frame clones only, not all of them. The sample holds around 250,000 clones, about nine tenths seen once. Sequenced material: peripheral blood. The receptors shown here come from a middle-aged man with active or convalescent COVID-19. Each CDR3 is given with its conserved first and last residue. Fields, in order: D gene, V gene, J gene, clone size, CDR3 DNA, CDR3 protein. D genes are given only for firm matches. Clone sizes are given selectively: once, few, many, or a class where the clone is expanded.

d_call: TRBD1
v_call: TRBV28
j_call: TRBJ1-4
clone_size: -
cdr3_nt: TGTGCCAGCAGTTACTCAGGGGGACGAACTAATGAAAAACTGTTTTTT
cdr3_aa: CASSYSGGRTNEKLFF

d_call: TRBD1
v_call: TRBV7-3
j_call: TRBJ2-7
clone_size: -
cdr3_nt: TGTGCCAGCAGCCCCGGGACAGTTTTTCACGAGCAGTACTTC
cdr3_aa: CASSPGTVFHEQYF

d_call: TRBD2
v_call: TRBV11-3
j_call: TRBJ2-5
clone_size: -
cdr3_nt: TGTGCCAGCAGCCCCCCCGGGGGGGAGACCCAGTACTTC
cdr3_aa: CASSPPGGETQYF

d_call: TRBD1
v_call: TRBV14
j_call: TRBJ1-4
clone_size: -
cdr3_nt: TGTGCCAGCAGCCAAGGGACAGGGGGCGGAGAAAAACTGTTTTTT
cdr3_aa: CASSQGTGGGEKLFF

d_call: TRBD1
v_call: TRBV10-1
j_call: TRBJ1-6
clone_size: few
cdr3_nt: TGCGCCAGCAGTAGGCCCTGGGACAGGCTAAAATGGCCGCACCGACTTTCACCCCTCCACTTT
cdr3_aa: CASSRPWDRLKWPHRLSPLHF

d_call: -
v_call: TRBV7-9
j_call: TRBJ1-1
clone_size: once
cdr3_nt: TGTGCCAGCAGCTTTCTGGGGGCGCAGGCGGAGGCTTTCTTT
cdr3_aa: CASSFLGAQAEAFF

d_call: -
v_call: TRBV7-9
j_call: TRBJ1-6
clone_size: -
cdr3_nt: TGTGCCAGCAGCTTCACGGGGCCAGGGGCACCCCTCCACTTT
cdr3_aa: CASSFTGPGAPLHF

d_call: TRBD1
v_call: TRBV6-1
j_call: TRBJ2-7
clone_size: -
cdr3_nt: TGTGCCAGCAGTGATCATGCAGGACAGGGTCGGCGCGAGCAGTACTTC
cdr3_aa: CASSDHAGQGRREQYF

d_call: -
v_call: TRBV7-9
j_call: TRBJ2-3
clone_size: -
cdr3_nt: TGTGCCAGCAGGTCCCCGGAGGGCACAGATACGCAGTATTTT
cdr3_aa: CASRSPEGTDTQYF

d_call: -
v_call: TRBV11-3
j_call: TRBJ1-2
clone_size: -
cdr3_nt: TGTGCCAGCAGCTTAGAAGCCAACTATGGCTACACCTTC
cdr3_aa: CASSLEANYGYTF

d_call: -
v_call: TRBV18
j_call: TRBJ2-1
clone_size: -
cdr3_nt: TGTGCCAGCTCATCCGTGCAGTTTCATGAGCAGTTCTTC
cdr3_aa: CASSSVQFHEQFF

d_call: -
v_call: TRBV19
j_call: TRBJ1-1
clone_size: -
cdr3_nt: TGTGCCAGTACAAGGTGGAGCACTGAAGCTTTCTTT
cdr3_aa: CASTRWSTEAFF

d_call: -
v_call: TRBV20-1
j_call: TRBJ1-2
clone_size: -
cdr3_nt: TGCAGTGCCCGAGTCCCGTATGGCTACACCTTC
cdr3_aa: CSARVPYGYTF

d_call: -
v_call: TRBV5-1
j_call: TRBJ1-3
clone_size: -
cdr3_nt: TGCGCCAGCAGCTTTAATACAGAGGGAAACACCATATATTTT
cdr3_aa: CASSFNTEGNTIYF

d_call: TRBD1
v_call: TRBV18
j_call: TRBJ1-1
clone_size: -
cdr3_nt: TGTGCCAGCTCACCCAACAGGGGTACTGAAGCTTTCTTT
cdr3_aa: CASSPNRGTEAFF

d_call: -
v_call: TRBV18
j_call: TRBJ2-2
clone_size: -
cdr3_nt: TGTGCCAGCTCGGCAGAGGTTACCGGGGAGCTGTTTTTT
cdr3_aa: CASSAEVTGELFF

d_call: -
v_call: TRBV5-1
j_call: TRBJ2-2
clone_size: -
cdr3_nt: TGCGCCAGCAGCGCTGCAGGGGCCGCCGGGGAGCTGTTTTTT
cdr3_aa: CASSAAGAAGELFF

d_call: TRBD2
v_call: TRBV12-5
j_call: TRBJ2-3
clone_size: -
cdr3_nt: TGTGCTAGTGGTTTGGACGGGACTAGCGGGGGGCCAGATACGCAGTATTTT
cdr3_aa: CASGLDGTSGGPDTQYF

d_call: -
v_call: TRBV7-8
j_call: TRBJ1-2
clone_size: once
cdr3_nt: TGTGCCAGCAGCTCAACAGGGAACCGACTGCCTGGCTACACCTTC
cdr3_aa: CASSSTGNRLPGYTF

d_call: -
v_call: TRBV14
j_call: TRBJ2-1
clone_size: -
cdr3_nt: TGTGCCAGCAGCCCAAGCGGAAGGATCTTCAATGAGCAGTTCTTC
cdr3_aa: CASSPSGRIFNEQFF

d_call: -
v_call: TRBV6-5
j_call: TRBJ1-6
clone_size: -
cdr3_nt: TGTGCCAGCAGTTACTCGATTGGTCAGGGCGGATCACCCCTCCACTTT
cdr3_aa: CASSYSIGQGGSPLHF

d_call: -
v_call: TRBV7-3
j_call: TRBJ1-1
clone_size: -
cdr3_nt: TGTGCCAGCAGCTTAGGGGGGTCCTCCGAAGCTTTCTTT
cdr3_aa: CASSLGGSSEAFF

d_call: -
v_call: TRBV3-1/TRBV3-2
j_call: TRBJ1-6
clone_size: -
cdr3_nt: TGTGCCAGCAGCCAAGGATTTAGCGGGACGATCTCCTATAATTCACCCCTCCACTTT
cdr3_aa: CASSQGFSGTISYNSPLHF

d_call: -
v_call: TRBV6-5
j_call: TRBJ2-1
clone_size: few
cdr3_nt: TGTGCCAGCAGGGGGCCTTGGGGGCCAGCTTCTGAGCAGTTCTTC
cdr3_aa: CASRGPWGPASEQFF

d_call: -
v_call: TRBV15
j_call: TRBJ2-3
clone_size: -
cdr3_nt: TGTGCCACCAGTAGCATCGGGGAGAGGGCAGATACGCAGTATTTT
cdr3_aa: CATSSIGERADTQYF

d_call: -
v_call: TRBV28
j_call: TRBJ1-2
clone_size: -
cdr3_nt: TGTGCCAGCCTAAAGGGGGGGCACGGCTATGGCTACACCTTC
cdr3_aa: CASLKGGHGYGYTF

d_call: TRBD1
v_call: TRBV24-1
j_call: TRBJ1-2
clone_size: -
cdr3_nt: TGTGCCACCAGTGACAGTCGGGACAGTCTCTATGGCTACACCTTC
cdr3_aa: CATSDSRDSLYGYTF

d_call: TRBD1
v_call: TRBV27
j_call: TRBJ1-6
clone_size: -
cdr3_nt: TGTGCCAGCAGCCCCGTCCGACAGGGATACTATAATTCACCCCTCCACTTT
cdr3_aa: CASSPVRQGYYNSPLHF

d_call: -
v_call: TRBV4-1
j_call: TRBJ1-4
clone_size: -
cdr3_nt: TGCGCCAGCAGCGTCCTCCGTAATGAAAAACTGTTTTTT
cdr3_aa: CASSVLRNEKLFF

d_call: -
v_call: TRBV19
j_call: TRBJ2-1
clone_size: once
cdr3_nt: TGTGCCAGTAGTTTCGGGGATGAGCAGTTCTTC
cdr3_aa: CASSFGDEQFF

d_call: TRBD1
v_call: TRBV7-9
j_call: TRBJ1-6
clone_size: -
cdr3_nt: TGTGCCAGCAGCTTAGAAGGGACAGGGTTTTCACCCCTCCACTTT
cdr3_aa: CASSLEGTGFSPLHF